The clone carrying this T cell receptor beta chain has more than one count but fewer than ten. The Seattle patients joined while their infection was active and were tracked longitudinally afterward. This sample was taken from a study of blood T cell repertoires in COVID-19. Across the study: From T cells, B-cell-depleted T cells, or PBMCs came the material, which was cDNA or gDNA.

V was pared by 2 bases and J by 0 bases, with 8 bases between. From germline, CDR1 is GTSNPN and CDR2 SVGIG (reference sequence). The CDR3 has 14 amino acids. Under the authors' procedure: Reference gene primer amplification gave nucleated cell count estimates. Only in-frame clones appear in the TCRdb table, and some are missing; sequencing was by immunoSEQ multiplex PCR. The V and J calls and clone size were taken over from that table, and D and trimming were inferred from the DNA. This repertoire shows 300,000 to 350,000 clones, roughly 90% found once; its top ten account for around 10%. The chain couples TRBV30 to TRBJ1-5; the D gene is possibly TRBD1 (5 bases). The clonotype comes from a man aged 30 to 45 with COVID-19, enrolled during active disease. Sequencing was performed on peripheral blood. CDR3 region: CAWSMTVSNQPQHF. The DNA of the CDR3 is TGTGCCTGGAGTATGACAGTTAGCAATCAGCCCCAGCATTTT.